These 23 T cell receptor beta chains were all obtained from the same sample, sequenced in a study of chronic HIV infection and antiretroviral therapy. TCRdb re-called the 5' RACE reads through MiXCR, storing one row per CDR3 protein. The profile shows some 46,000 distinct CDR3 sequences, roughly 19% of them singletons. What was sequenced was peripheral blood. The source is an adult who had HIV and had not received antiretroviral therapy, or was an uninfected healthy control (not recorded which).

The V gene is TRBV7-2, the J gene TRBJ2-3; D gene unclear. Germline values: CDR1 SGHTA, CDR2 FQGNSA. V was shortened by 5 bases and J by 1 base, with 7 bases between the two germline ends. The CDR3 sequence is 13 residues long. CDR3 sequence: CASSLLRTDTQYF. The CDR3 DNA is TGTGCCAGCAGCCTTCTGCGCACAGATACGCAGTATTTT.

J is TRBJ2-3 and V is TRBV20-1; TRBD2 aligns across 9 bases. Unmatched junction bases numbered 9, after V lost 6 bases and J lost 5 bases. Germline values: CDR1 DFQATT, CDR2 SNEGSKA (reference sequence). The CDR3 totals 14 residues. CDR3 region: CSAGTSRTGDTQYF. CDR3 coding DNA: TGCAGTGCCGGGACTAGCCGTACGGGAGATACGCAGTATTTT.

The chain couples TRBV7-6 to TRBJ2-7, with unresolved D. Trimming pared 1 base from V and 2 bases from J, leaving 12 bases between. CDR3 length equals 15 residues. The germline gives CDR1 SGHVS, CDR2 FNYEAQ. DNA of the CDR3: TGTGCCAGCAGCTTAGGAGGCTTATTAACCTACGAGCAGTACTTC. Its protein product is CASSLGGLLTYEQYF.

V and J are TRBV20-1 and TRBJ2-2, with 9 bases identical to TRBD2. The V and J ends lost 0 bases and 1 base, in that order; junction bases with no gene match: 0. CDR1 is DFQATT and CDR2 is SNEGSKA in the germline V gene (reference sequence). CDR3 length equals 15 residues. The CDR3 loop reads CSARDSGRNTGELFF. CDR3 nucleotides: TGCAGTGCTAGAGATAGCGGGAGGAACACCGGGGAGCTGTTTTTT.

The gene calls are TRBV29-1 and TRBJ1-2; 8 bases are a match to TRBD1. From germline, CDR1 is SQVTM and CDR2 ANQGSEA. After removal of 3 bases from V and 3 bases from J, the junction contained 6 bases not matched to a gene. CDR3 length: 14 amino acids. CDR3 bases: TGCAGCGTTGAGCAGGGGGCGCCTGACTATGGCTACACCTTC. This gives the protein CSVEQGAPDYGYTF.

The genes are TRBV28 and TRBJ1-1, with unresolved D. V dropped 3 bases and J dropped 0 bases, with 11 bases sitting between them. Germline V lookup: CDR1 MDHEN, CDR2 SYDVKM. The CDR3 consists of 15 residues. CDR3 sequence: CASSFIQALNTEAFF. CDR3 DNA: TGTGCCAGCAGTTTTATCCAGGCACTGAACACTGAAGCTTTCTTT.

This clonotype showed up just a few times. The genes are TRBV5-1 and TRBJ1-2; no clear D gene. In germline, CDR1 is SGHRS, CDR2 YFSETQ. With 2 bases removed from V and 2 bases from J, the gap between germline ends came to 7 bases. This CDR3 spans 13 amino acids. The CDR3 DNA is TGCGCCAGCAGCTTTAACAGAAACTATGGCTACACCTTC. Protein sequence: CASSFNRNYGYTF.

This clonotype was picked up a small number of times. The CDR3 DNA is TGTGCCAGCAGCTTAGCCGGGACAGGGGGTCTCTATGAGCAGTTCTTC. This codes for CASSLAGTGGLYEQFF. The chain combines TRBV7-2 with TRBJ2-1, with TRBD1 matching 11 bases. V lost 0 bases and J lost 8; bases outside the gene matches: 6. The germline V gene has CDR1 SGHTA and CDR2 FQGNSA. The CDR3 covers 16 residues.

This clonotype was picked up a small number of times. CDR3 protein: CASSLGLAHYNEQFF. CDR3 nucleotide sequence: TGTGCCAGCAGCTTAGGCCTAGCCCACTACAATGAGCAGTTCTTC. The chain recombines TRBV7-9 with TRBJ2-1; D perhaps matches TRBD2 (5 bases). The CDR3 length is 15 residues. Germline V gene data show CDR1 as SEHNR and CDR2 as FQNEAQ (reference sequence). V gave up 1 base and J gave up 3 bases, with 10 bases separating them.

This clonotype appeared a few times. The J gene is TRBJ1-6, the V gene TRBV12-3 or TRBV12-4; D remains ambiguous. There are 14 residues in the CDR3. Trimming shortened V by 5 bases and J by 3 bases, and 8 bases separated the two germline ends. This CDR3 reads CASSTGFYNSPLHF. The CDR3 DNA is TGTGCCAGCAGTACCGGGTTCTATAATTCACCCCTCCACTTT.

The V call is TRBV4-1, the J call TRBJ1-1; perhaps TRBD1 as D (5 bases). The germline CDR1 and CDR2 sequences are MGHRA and YSYEKL. Trimming removed 7 bases at V and 4 bases at J, with 10 bases between. The CDR3 sequence is 12 residues long. The CDR3 protein is CASTGHSTEAFF. The CDR3 nucleotides read TGCGCCAGCACAGGGCACAGCACTGAAGCTTTCTTT.

The rearrangement links TRBV28 to TRBJ2-7, with a weak D call TRBD2 (6 bases). In germline, CDR1 is MDHEN, CDR2 SYDVKM. The CDR3 consists of 15 residues. Trimming cost V 6 bases and J 6 bases, with 21 bases left between them. The CDR3 loop is CASRLGSVDGSEQYF. The CDR3 nucleotides are TGTGCCAGCAGGTTGGGCAGCGTGGACGGGAGCGAGCAGTACTTC.

This sequence joins TRBV28 and TRBJ1-5; D is uncertain. The CDR3 totals 17 residues. CDR1 MDHEN and CDR2 SYDVKM come from the germline V gene. Deletions cut 8 bases from V and 8 bases from J, with 28 bases between. CDR3 sequence: CASAQGLPRKSSEPQHF. The DNA for the CDR3 is TGTGCCAGCGCTCAAGGCCTCCCCCGTAAGTCGTCGGAGCCCCAGCATTTT.

In its sample, this clonotype was seen a few times. The genes are TRBV28 and TRBJ1-6; 8 bases fit TRBD1. The CDR3 runs to 16 residues. V was clipped by 7 bases and J by 2 bases; unmatched bases: 7. Germline V gene data show CDR1 as MDHEN and CDR2 as SYDVKM. This chain's CDR3 is CASKLTGDTYNSPLHF. The CDR3 DNA follows: TGTGCCAGCAAACTGACAGGGGACACCTATAATTCACCCCTCCACTTT.

The chain is built from TRBV4-1 and TRBJ1-5; D gene ambiguous. Germline V lookup: CDR1 MGHRA, CDR2 YSYEKL. Trimming shortened V by 1 base and J by 7 bases, and 20 bases separated the two germline ends. This CDR3 is 17 amino acids long. The CDR3 protein is CASSQVIRGYAGQPQHF. The DNA for the CDR3 is TGCGCCAGCAGCCAAGTAATAAGAGGGTACGCAGGACAGCCCCAGCATTTT.

This clonotype has only a few counts. The J gene is TRBJ2-7, the V gene TRBV28, with D uncertain. This CDR3 has 14 residues. V lost 5 bases, J lost 4 bases, and 15 bases lay in between. Germline V gene data show CDR1 as MDHEN and CDR2 as SYDVKM. Here the CDR3 reads CASSATSERYEQYF. CDR3 in DNA: TGTGCCAGCAGTGCCACCTCAGAGAGGTACGAGCAGTACTTC.

In this sample, this clonotype turned up once. The CDR3 bases are TGTGCCAGCAGCCCTGCGCGAGCCGATACGCAGTATTTT. Amino acid sequence: CASSPARADTQYF. The rearrangement links TRBV7-2 to TRBJ2-3; no definite D call. CDR3 length equals 13 residues. Per the germline V gene, CDR1 is SGHTA and CDR2 is FQGNSA. Trimming stripped 5 bases from V and 6 bases from J, with 12 bases between.

The chain joins TRBV29-1 to TRBJ2-5; possibly TRBD2 for D (6 bases). V lost 6 bases and J 2 bases, leaving 19 bases between the germline ends. The germline CDR1 and CDR2 sequences are SQVTM and ANQGSEA. The CDR3 has 15 residues. The CDR3 nucleotides are TGCAGCGTCGAGGGTGGTGGGGACTCACAAGAGACCCAGTACTTC. The encoded protein is CSVEGGGDSQETQYF.

This clonotype has just a few counts. The J gene is TRBJ2-5, the V gene TRBV28, with TRBD2 matching 14 bases. This CDR3 contains 17 residues. V dropped 5 bases and J dropped 6; count of bases not matched to a gene: 11. Per germline, CDR1 MDHEN and CDR2 SYDVKM. CDR3 protein: CASSLIGTSGSKKTQYF. CDR3 sequence (DNA): TGTGCCAGCAGTCTCATCGGGACTAGCGGGAGCAAAAAGACCCAGTACTTC. Full variable domain (remainder filled in from reference TRBV28 and TRBJ2-5): DVKVTQSSRYLVKRTGEKVFLECVQDMDHENMFWYRQDPGLGLRLIYFSYDVKMKEKGDIPEGYSVSREKKERFSLILESASTNQTSMYLCASSLIGTSGSKKTQYFGPGTRLLVL.

This chain connects TRBV20-1 to TRBJ2-7; TRBD2 matches at 7 bases. V shed 0 bases and J 5 bases; nucleotides not matched to a gene: 7. This CDR3 is 14 amino acids long. In germline, CDR1 is DFQATT, CDR2 SNEGSKA (reference sequence). This CDR3 reads CSAREEGRGDEQYF. The CDR3 DNA is TGCAGTGCTAGAGAGGAGGGGAGGGGAGACGAGCAGTACTTC.

J is TRBJ2-2 and V is TRBV7-8; D might be TRBD1 or TRBD2, each matching 6 bases. The germline V gene has CDR1 SGHVS and CDR2 FQNEAQ. This CDR3 is built from 15 residues. With 6 bases removed from V and 2 bases from J, the gap between germline ends came to 13 bases. The CDR3 bases are TGTGCCAGCAGAACCGGGGGCCCCAACACCGGGGAGCTGTTTTTT. It encodes CASRTGGPNTGELFF. The full variable domain, with the rest looked up from reference TRBV7-8 and TRBJ2-2, is GAGVSQSPRYKVAKRGQDVALRCDPISGHVSLFWYQQALGQGPEFLTYFQNEAQLDKSGLPSDRFFAERPEGSVSTLKIQRTQQEDSAVYLCASRTGGPNTGELFFGEGSRLTVL.

J is TRBJ2-7 and V is TRBV4-1; D not resolved. The length of the CDR3 is 13 residues. Germline values: CDR1 MGHRA, CDR2 YSYEKL. Trimming pared 1 base from V and 1 base from J, leaving 5 bases between. In nucleotides, the CDR3 is TGCGCCAGCAGCCAAGTCGGATCCTACGAGCAGTACTTC. Translation gives CASSQVGSYEQYF.

This clonotype has just one count. The gene calls are TRBV2 and TRBJ2-1, with TRBD2 identical over 11 bases. The CDR3 has 15 amino acids. Germline-derived CDR1 and CDR2 are SNHLY and FYNNEI. Losses at the gene ends were 6 bases for V and 5 bases for J; bases not matched to a gene: 6. This chain's CDR3 is CASRNAGLADNEQFF. CDR3 nucleotides: TGTGCCAGCAGAAACGCGGGACTAGCGGACAATGAGCAGTTCTTC.